This T cell receptor (beta chain) was recovered during a study of naive and memory T cell subsets. This clonotype was seen repeatedly, ten times or more. The antigen is undetermined. An equimolar mix of two oligonucleotides served as the beta constant-region primer for TRBC1 and TRBC2. A 12-nucleotide UMI and the SP2 primer were added to the cDNA 3' end by oligonucleotide ligation. TCRdb analysed the UMI-ligation and nested PCR reads with MiXCR anew, one entry per CDR3 protein. The data hold some 85,000 distinct CDR3 sequences, with 13% observed a single time. CDR1 is ENHRY and CDR2 is SYGVKD in the germline V gene. J gave up 2 bases and V 4 bases, and 4 bases lay outside the gene matches. The CDR3 loop spans 15 amino acids. Study-wide results and caveats: Naive and memory repertoire findings lacked a ground truth for validation. In naive cells, over 85% of TCR sequences were seen only once.

The sequence was obtained from a human donor in good health. The genes are TRBV10-3 and TRBJ2-1, with TRBD1 identical over 8 bases. The sequencing sample was made of central memory CD4+ T cells from blood. As DNA, the CDR3 is TGTGCCATCAGTGTCTCGACAGGGGCCTACAATGAGCAGTTCTTC. It codes for CAISVSTGAYNEQFF.